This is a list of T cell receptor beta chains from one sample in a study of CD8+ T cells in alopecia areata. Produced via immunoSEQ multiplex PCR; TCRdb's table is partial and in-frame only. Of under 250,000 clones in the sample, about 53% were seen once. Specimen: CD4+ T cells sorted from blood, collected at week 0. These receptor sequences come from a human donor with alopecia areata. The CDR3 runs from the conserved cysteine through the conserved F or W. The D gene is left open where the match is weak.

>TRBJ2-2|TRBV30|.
CAWGLNYIGTTGELFF
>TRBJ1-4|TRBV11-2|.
CASSLGRVGEKLFF
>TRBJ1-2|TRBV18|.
CASSAEVDYGYTF
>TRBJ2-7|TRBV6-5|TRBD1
CASSYSNRGFSYEQYF
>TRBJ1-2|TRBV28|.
CASSLRGGYGYTF
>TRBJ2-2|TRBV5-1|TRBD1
CASSLTGDTGELFF
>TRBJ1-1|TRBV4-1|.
CASSQEVVGRFTEAFF
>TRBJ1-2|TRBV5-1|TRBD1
CASSETGGAPIGYTF
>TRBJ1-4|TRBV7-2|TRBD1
CASSIQGSHNEKLFF
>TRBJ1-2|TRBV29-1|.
CSVESRTAFFNYGYTF
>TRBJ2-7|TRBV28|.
CASRQKYRLEQYF
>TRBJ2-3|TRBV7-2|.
CASSLAATHAQGTQYF
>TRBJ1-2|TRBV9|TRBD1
CASSEDRGQYGYTF
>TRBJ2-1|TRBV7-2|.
CASSLGANNEQFF
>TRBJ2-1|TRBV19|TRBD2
CASSREGVTYNEQFF
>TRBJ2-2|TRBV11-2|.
CASSSPFRMNTGELFF